The 14 T cell receptor beta chains in this list originate from one sample, sequenced in a study of identical twins. TCRdb called the 5' RACE reads again in MiXCR, with one record for every CDR3 protein. In the table there are just over 450,000 distinct CDR3 sequences, approximately 15% of which are singletons. These data were also reused for a study on yellow fever vaccine responses in identical twins.

Sequences were obtained from CD4+ T cells sorted from blood. These receptors originate from a woman between 18 and 29 years old in good health.

The J gene is TRBJ2-7, the V gene TRBV5-1, with D uncertain. The CDR3 is 12 amino acids. V was shortened by 7 bases and J by 0 bases, with 8 bases between the two germline ends. Looked up from germline, CDR1 is SGHRS and CDR2 is YFSETQ. The CDR3 DNA reads as TGCGCCAGCGCTAGGGACTCCTACGAGCAGTACTTC. Protein: CASARDSYEQYF.

This sequence joins TRBV29-1 and TRBJ2-5, with TRBD1 as a possible D gene (5 bases). Between the trimmed V and J ends, which lost 0 bases and 4 bases, there was a span of 9 bases. The CDR3 sequence is 13 residues long. Germline V gene data show CDR1 as SQVTM and CDR2 as ANQGSEA. Written as DNA, the CDR3 is TGCAGCGTTGAAGATCAGGGTCGAGAGACCCAGTACTTC. Amino acids: CSVEDQGRETQYF.

This clonotype was observed a handful of times. J is TRBJ2-1 and V is TRBV11-2, with 10 bases fitting TRBD2. This CDR3 comprises 18 residues. Germline CDR1 SGHAT, CDR2 FQNNGV. V trimming: 2 bases; J trimming: 0 bases; junction bases outside the gene matches: 7. In DNA, the CDR3 is TGTGCCAGCAGCTTAAGGTTGCCTAGCGGGGGCTCCTACAATGAGCAGTTCTTC. This gives the protein CASSLRLPSGGSYNEQFF.

The sample holds a few counts of this clonotype. The chain is built from TRBV6-6 and TRBJ2-2; D is uncertain. Germline V CDR1 and CDR2: MNHNY, SVGAGI (reference sequence). The V gene lost 2 bases and the J gene lost 3 bases, with 4 bases spanning the gap. The CDR3 consists of 13 residues. The CDR3, as DNA: TGTGCCAGCAGTTACGATTACACCGGGGAGCTGTTTTTT. It is translated as CASSYDYTGELFF.

The CDR3 sequence: CASSKGLGAYEQYF. CDR3 DNA: TGCGCCAGCAGCAAAGGTTTAGGGGCCTACGAGCAGTACTTC. The chain links TRBV5-1 to TRBJ2-7; TRBD1 might be the D (5 bases). The CDR3 consists of 14 residues. From germline, CDR1 is SGHRS and CDR2 YFSETQ. The V end lost 4 bases, the J end lost 2 bases, and 13 bases lay between the germline ends.

The gene calls are TRBV11-2 and TRBJ2-2, with 8 nucleotides matching TRBD2. Trimming removed 6 bases from V and 7 bases from J; junction bases left unmatched: 13. Per the germline V gene, CDR1 is SGHAT and CDR2 is FQNNGV. The CDR3 extends over 16 amino acids. The CDR3, as DNA: TGTGCCAGCAGGCAGGCCGGGACTAGACATCGCGGGGAGCTGTTTTTT. It translates to CASRQAGTRHRGELFF.

The gene calls are TRBV4-3 and TRBJ2-1; TRBD2 agrees at 11 bases. Germline loops: CDR1 LGHNA, CDR2 YSLEER. The CDR3 is made up of 15 amino acids. With V trimmed by 4 bases and J by 5 bases, 4 bases remained unmatched. In DNA form, the CDR3 reads TGCGCCAGCAGCCTGGGACTAGCGGATCACAATGAGCAGTTCTTC. Amino acid sequence: CASSLGLADHNEQFF.

The sample holds a few counts of this clonotype. The gene calls are TRBV3-1 and TRBJ2-7; 7 nucleotides agree with TRBD1. The CDR3 has 15 amino acids. Germline V gives CDR1 LGHDT, CDR2 YNNKEL (reference sequence). V shed 4 bases and J 6 bases; nucleotides not matched to a gene: 12. The CDR3 reads CASSLSRTGVGEQYF. The CDR3, as DNA: TGTGCCAGCAGCCTTTCACGAACAGGGGTTGGCGAGCAGTACTTC.

This clonotype was seen a few times. This chain joins TRBV2 and TRBJ2-7; weak D call: TRBD2 (6 bases). Trimming stripped 4 bases from V and 3 bases from J, with 13 bases between. The germline gives CDR1 SNHLY, CDR2 FYNNEI. The CDR3 covers 14 residues. The CDR3 nucleotides are TGTGCCAGCAGTGTTGGGCTAGCGCACTACGAGCAGTACTTC. It encodes CASSVGLAHYEQYF.

This clonotype turned up a few times. This chain uses TRBV29-1 with TRBJ2-6, with D perhaps TRBD1 (5 bases). The V end was cut by 5 bases, the J end by 1 base, with 12 bases between. The CDR3 loop spans 15 amino acids. Germline lookup yields CDR1 SQVTM and CDR2 ANQGSEA. CDR3 protein: CSVLQGKSGANVLTF. In DNA form, the CDR3 reads TGCAGCGTTTTGCAGGGTAAATCTGGGGCCAACGTCCTGACTTTC.

In its sample, this clonotype was seen many times. The chain uses TRBV7-9 and TRBJ1-1; 9 bases agree with TRBD1. V trimming: 6 bases; J trimming: 4 bases; junction bases outside the gene matches: 6. The germline CDR1 and CDR2 sequences are SEHNR and FQNEAQ (reference sequence). The CDR3 is 14 residues long. The CDR3 DNA reads TGTGCCAGCAGTCCGGACAGGGGCTTCACTGAAGCTTTCTTT. Translation: CASSPDRGFTEAFF.

This clonotype occurred a few times. The chain carries TRBV7-9 and TRBJ2-7; tentative D call: TRBD1 (5 bases). CDR1 is SEHNR, CDR2 FQNEAQ, per germline (reference sequence). V lost 0 bases and J lost 5, with 11 bases in between. This CDR3 comprises 14 residues. The CDR3 sequence: CASSLAGAVDEQYF. CDR3 sequence (DNA): TGTGCCAGCAGCTTAGCAGGGGCGGTCGACGAGCAGTACTTC.

Many counts were recorded for this clonotype. The genes are TRBV28 and TRBJ2-1; unclear D gene. V was shortened by 6 bases and J by 6 bases, with 21 bases between the two germline ends. The CDR3 has 16 residues. Germline-derived CDR1 and CDR2 are MDHEN and SYDVKM. The CDR3 spells CASSPGRSFDRNEQFF. CDR3 in DNA: TGTGCCAGCAGCCCCGGAAGGAGCTTCGATCGCAATGAGCAGTTCTTC. Full variable domain (rest looked up from reference TRBV28 and TRBJ2-1): DVKVTQSSRYLVKRTGEKVFLECVQDMDHENMFWYRQDPGLGLRLIYFSYDVKMKEKGDIPEGYSVSREKKERFSLILESASTNQTSMYLCASSPGRSFDRNEQFFGPGTRLTVL.

This clonotype was seen repeatedly, ten times or more. V usage is TRBV7-9 and J usage is TRBJ2-1, with D perhaps TRBD1 (6 bases). The germline CDR1 and CDR2 sequences are SEHNR and FQNEAQ (reference sequence). The CDR3 is 14 residues long. V was cut by 3 bases and J by 5 bases, with 11 bases left in between. The CDR3 loop reads CASSFWQGNNEQFF. The CDR3 DNA reads TGTGCCAGCAGCTTTTGGCAGGGGAACAATGAGCAGTTCTTC.